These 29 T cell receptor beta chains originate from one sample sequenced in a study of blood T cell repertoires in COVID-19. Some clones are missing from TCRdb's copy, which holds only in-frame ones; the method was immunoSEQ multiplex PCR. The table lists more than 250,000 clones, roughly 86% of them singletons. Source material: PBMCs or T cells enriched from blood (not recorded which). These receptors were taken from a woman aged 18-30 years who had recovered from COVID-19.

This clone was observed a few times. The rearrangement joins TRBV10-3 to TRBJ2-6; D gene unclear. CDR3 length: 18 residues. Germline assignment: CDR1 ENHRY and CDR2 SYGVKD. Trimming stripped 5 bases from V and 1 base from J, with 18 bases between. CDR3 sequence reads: CAISPMAVTNSGANVLTF. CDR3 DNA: TGTGCCATCAGTCCCATGGCAGTTACCAATTCTGGGGCCAACGTCCTGACTTTC.

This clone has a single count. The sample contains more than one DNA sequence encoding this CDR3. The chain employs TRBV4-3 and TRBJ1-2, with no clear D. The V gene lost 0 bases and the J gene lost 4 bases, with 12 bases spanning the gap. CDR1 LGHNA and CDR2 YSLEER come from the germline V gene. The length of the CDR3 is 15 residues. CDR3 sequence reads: CASSQDLGGSYGYTF. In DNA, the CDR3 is TGCGCCAGCAGCCAAGATCTGGGCGGGTCCTATGGCTACACCTTC.

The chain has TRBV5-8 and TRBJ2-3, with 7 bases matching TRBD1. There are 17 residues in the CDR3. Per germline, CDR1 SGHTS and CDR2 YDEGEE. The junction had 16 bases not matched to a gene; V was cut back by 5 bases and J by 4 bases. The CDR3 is CASSGVTGVNSADTQYF. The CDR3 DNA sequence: TGTGCCAGCAGTGGGGTCACAGGGGTTAATTCGGCAGATACGCAGTATTTT.

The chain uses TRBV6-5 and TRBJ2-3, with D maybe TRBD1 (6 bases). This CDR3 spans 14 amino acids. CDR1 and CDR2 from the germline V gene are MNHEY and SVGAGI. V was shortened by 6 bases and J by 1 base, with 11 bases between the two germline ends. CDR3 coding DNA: TGTGCCAGCAGATTCAGGGGCCGCACAGATACGCAGTATTTT. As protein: CASRFRGRTDTQYF.

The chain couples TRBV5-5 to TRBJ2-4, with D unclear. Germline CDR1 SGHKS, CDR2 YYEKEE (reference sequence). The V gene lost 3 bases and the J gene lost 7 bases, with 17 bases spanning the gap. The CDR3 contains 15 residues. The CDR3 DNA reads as TGTGCCAGCAGCTCCCCCACTGGAGCGAGTAACATTCAGTACTTC. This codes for CASSSPTGASNIQYF.

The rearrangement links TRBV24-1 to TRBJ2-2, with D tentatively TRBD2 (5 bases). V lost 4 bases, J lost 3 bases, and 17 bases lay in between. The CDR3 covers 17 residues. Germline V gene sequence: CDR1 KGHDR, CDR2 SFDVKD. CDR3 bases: TGTGCCACCAGTGAACTTCCCGAGGGTAGCCACACCGGGGAGCTGTTTTTT. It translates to CATSELPEGSHTGELFF.

This CDR3 reads CASSQRQGNAETQYF. As DNA, the CDR3 is TGCGCCAGCAGCCAGAGACAGGGGAATGCAGAGACCCAGTACTTC. This rearrangement joins TRBV5-1 to TRBJ2-5, with 8 bases fitting TRBD1. V was clipped by 4 bases and J by 4 bases; unmatched bases: 9. The CDR3 covers 15 residues. Germline-derived CDR1 and CDR2 are SGHRS and YFSETQ.

CDR3 DNA: TGCGCCAGCAGCTTGGAAGGGACAGGGCCGTTGGAGCAGTACTTC. Residues: CASSLEGTGPLEQYF. The chain has TRBV5-1 and TRBJ2-7; the match to TRBD1 covers 9 bases. The CDR3 loop spans 15 amino acids. The junction had 8 bases not matched to a gene; V was cut back by 0 bases and J by 7 bases. Germline CDR1 SGHRS, CDR2 YFSETQ.

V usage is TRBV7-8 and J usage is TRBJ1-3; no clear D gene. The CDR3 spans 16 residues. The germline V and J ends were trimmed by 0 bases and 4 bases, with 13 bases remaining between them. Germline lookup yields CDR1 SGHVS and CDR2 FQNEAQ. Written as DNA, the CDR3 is TGTGCCAGCAGCTTAGCGCACTCGACATTGGGAAACACCATATATTTT. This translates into CASSLAHSTLGNTIYF. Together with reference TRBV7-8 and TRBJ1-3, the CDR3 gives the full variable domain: GAGVSQSPRYKVAKRGQDVALRCDPISGHVSLFWYQQALGQGPEFLTYFQNEAQLDKSGLPSDRFFAERPEGSVSTLKIQRTQQEDSAVYLCASSLAHSTLGNTIYFGEGSWLTVV.

The CDR3 here is CASSIGRGLGETQYF. The CDR3 nucleotides read TGTGCCAGTAGTATAGGAAGGGGGCTGGGTGAGACCCAGTACTTC. The chain is built from TRBV19 and TRBJ2-5; 7 bases map to TRBD1. V shed 1 base, J shed 5 bases, and the junction held 7 bases outside the gene matches. There are 15 residues in the CDR3. The germline gives CDR1 LNHDA, CDR2 SQIVND (reference sequence).

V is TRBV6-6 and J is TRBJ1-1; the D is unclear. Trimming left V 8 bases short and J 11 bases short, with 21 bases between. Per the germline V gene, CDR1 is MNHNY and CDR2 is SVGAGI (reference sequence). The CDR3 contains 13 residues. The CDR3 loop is CASGYVAGGRAFF. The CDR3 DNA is TGTGCCAGCGGGTACGTCGCTGGCGGGAGGGCTTTCTTT.

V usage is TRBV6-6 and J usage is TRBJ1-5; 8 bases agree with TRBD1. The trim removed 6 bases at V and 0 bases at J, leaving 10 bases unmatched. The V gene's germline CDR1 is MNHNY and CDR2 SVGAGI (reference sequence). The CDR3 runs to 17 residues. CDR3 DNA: TGTGCCAGCAGCCGAAGACAGGGGCAGGATAGCAATCAGCCCCAGCATTTT. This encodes CASSRRQGQDSNQPQHF.

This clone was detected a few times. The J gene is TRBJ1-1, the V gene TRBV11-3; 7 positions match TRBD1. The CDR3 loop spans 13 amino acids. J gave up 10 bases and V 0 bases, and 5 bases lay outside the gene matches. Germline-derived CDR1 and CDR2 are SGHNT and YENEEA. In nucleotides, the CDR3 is TGTGCCAGCAGCTTAGAGGAGGGGGCTGGAGCTTTCTTT. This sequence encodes CASSLEEGAGAFF.

The CDR3, as DNA: TGTGCCATCGGGAGAGCACAGACCTACAATGAGCAGTTCTTC. Its protein is CAIGRAQTYNEQFF. V usage is TRBV10-3 and J usage is TRBJ2-1; tentatively, D is TRBD2 (5 bases). CDR1 and CDR2 (germline): ENHRY, SYGVKD. This CDR3 is built from 14 residues. V was pared by 8 bases and J by 2 bases, with 13 bases between.

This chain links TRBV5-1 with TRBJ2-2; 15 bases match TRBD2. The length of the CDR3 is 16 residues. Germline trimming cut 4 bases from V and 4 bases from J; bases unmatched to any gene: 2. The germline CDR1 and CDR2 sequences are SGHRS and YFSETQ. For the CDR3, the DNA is TGCGCCAGCAGCCCGGGACTAGCGGGGGGCACCGGGGAGCTGTTTTTT. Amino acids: CASSPGLAGGTGELFF. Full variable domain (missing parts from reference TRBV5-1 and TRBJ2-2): KAGVTQTPRYLIKTRGQQVTLSCSPISGHRSVSWYQQTPGQGLQFLFEYFSETQRNKGNFPGRFSGRQFSNSRSEMNVSTLELGDSALYLCASSPGLAGGTGELFFGEGSRLTVL.

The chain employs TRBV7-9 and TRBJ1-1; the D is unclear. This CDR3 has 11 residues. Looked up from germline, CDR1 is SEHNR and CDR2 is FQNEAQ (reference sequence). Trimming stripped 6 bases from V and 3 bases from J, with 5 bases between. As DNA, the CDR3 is TGTGCCAGCAGGGGAGACACTGAAGCTTTCTTT. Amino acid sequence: CASRGDTEAFF.

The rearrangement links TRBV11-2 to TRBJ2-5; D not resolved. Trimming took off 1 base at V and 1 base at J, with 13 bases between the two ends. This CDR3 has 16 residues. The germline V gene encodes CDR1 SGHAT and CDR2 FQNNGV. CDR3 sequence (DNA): TGTGCCAGCAGCTTAGTTTATCGTAGATCCCAAGAGACCCAGTACTTC. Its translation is CASSLVYRRSQETQYF.

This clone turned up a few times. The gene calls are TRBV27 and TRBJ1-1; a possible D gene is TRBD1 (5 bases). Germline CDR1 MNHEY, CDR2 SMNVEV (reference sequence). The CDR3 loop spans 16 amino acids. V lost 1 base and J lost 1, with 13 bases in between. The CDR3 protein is CASSLLGMGPNTEAFF. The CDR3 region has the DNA TGTGCCAGCAGTTTATTGGGGATGGGGCCGAACACTGAAGCTTTCTTT.

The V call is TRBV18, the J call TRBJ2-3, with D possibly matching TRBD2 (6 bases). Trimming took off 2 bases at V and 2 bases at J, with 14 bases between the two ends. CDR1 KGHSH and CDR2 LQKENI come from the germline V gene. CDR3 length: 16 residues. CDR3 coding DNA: TGTGCCAGCTCACCAAATCCGGCGGGACCCACAGATACGCAGTATTTT. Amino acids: CASSPNPAGPTDTQYF.

CDR3 sequence (DNA): TGTGCCAGCGACCGGGACAGGGGCACAGATACGCAGTATTTT. This codes for CASDRDRGTDTQYF. The V call is TRBV2, the J call TRBJ2-3, with TRBD1 identical over 9 bases. V was pared by 8 bases and J by 1 base, with 4 bases of the junction left unmatched. Germline V gene lookup returns CDR1 SNHLY and CDR2 FYNNEI. The CDR3 totals 14 residues.

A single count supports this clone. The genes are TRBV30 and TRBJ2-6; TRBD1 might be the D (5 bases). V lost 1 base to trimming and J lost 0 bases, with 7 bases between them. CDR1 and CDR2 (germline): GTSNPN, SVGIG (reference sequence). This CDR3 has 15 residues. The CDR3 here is CAWSAQGSGANVLTF. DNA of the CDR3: TGTGCCTGGAGTGCCCAGGGCTCTGGGGCCAACGTCCTGACTTTC.

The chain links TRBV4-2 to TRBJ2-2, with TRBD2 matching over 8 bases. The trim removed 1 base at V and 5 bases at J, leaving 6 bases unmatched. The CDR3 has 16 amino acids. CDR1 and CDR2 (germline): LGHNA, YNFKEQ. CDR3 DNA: TGTGCCAGCAGCCAAGGGGGAGAGCGGGGGACCGGGGAGCTGTTTTTT. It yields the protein CASSQGGERGTGELFF.

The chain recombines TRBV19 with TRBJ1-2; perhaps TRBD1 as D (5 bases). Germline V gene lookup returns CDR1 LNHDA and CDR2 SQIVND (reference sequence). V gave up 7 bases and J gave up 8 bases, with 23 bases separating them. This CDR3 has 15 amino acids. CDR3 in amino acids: CASITKGASERGYTF. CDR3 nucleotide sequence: TGTGCCAGTATTACGAAAGGGGCCTCGGAACGGGGCTACACCTTC.

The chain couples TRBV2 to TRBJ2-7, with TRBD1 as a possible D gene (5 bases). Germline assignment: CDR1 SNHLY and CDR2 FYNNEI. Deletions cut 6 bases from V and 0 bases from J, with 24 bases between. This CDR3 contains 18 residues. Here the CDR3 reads CASRTQGRFTGLSYEQYF. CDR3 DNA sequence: TGTGCCAGCAGGACGCAGGGTCGATTCACCGGGCTCTCCTACGAGCAGTACTTC.

CDR3 DNA: TGCGCCAGCAGCCACCCAGGGGTCTCACCCCTCCACTTT. This sequence encodes CASSHPGVSPLHF. V gene TRBV4-1 combines with J gene TRBJ1-6; D is perhaps TRBD1 (6 bases). Germline-derived CDR1 and CDR2 are MGHRA and YSYEKL. Trimming pared 3 bases from V and 10 bases from J, leaving 10 bases between. This CDR3 has 13 amino acids.

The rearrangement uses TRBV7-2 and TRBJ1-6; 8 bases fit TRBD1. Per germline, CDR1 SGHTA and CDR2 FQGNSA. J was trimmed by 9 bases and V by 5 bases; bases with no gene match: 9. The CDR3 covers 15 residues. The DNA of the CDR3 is TGTGCCAGCAGCAATTCTAGGACAGGGTTTTCACCCCTCCACTTT. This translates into CASSNSRTGFSPLHF.

For the CDR3, the DNA is TGTGCCAGCAGCTCACTAGCGGGAAACACCGGGGAGCTGTTTTTT. Its protein product is CASSSLAGNTGELFF. J is TRBJ2-2 and V is TRBV7-2; 10 bases agree with TRBD2. The CDR3 totals 15 residues. In germline, CDR1 is SGHTA, CDR2 FQGNSA. V shed 4 bases, J shed 2 bases, and the junction held 1 base outside the gene matches.

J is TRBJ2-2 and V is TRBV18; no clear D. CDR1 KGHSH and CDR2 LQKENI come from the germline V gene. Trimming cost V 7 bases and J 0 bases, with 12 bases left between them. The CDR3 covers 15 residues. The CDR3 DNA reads TGTGCCAGCTTAATGGCTCAAGCGAACACCGGGGAGCTGTTTTTT. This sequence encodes CASLMAQANTGELFF.

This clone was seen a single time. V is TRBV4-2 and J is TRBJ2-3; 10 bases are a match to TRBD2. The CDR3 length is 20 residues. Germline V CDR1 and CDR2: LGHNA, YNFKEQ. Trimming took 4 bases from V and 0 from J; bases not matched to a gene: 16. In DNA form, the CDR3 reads TGTGCCAGCAGCCCCCCGTTTGGGCTAGCGGGAGTCCTTAGCACAGATACGCAGTATTTT. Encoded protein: CASSPPFGLAGVLSTDTQYF.